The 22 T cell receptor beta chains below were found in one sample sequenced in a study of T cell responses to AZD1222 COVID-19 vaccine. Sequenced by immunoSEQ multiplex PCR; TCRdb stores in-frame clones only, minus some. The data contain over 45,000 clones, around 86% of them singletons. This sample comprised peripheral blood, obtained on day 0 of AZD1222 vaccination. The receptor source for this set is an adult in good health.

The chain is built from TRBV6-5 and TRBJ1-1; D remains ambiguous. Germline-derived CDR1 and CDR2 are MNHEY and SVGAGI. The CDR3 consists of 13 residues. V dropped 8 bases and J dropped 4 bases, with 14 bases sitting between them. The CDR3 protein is CASFVGQFTEAFF. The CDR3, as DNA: TGTGCCAGCTTCGTAGGGCAGTTCACTGAAGCTTTCTTT.

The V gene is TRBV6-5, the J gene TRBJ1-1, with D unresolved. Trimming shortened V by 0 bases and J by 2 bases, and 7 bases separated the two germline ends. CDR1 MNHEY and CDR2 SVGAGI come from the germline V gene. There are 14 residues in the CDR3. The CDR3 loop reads CASSYSGGNTEAFF. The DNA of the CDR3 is TGTGCCAGCAGTTACTCGGGAGGAAACACTGAAGCTTTCTTT.

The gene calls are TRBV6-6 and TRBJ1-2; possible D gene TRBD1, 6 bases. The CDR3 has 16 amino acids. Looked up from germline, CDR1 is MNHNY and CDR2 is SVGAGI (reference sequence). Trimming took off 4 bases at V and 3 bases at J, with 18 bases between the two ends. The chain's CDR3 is CASSFGGGLEHYGYTF. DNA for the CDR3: TGTGCCAGCAGTTTCGGGGGGGGCCTCGAACACTATGGCTACACCTTC.

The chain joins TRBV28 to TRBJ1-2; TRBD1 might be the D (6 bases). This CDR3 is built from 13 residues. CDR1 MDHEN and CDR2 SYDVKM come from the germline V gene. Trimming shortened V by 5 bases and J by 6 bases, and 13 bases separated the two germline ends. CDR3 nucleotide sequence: TGTGCCAGCAGTGTACAGGGAAAGGATGGCTACACCTTC. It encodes CASSVQGKDGYTF.

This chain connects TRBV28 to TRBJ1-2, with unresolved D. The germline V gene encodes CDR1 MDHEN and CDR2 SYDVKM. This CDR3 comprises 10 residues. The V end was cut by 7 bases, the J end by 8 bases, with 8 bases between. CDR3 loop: CASKETGYTF. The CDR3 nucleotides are TGTGCCAGCAAAGAAACAGGCTACACCTTC.

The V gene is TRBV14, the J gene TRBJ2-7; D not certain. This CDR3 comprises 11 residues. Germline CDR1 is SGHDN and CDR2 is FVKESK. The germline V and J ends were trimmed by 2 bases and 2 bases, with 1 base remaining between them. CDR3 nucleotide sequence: TGTGCCAGCAGCCAAACCTACGAGCAGTACTTC. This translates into CASSQTYEQYF.

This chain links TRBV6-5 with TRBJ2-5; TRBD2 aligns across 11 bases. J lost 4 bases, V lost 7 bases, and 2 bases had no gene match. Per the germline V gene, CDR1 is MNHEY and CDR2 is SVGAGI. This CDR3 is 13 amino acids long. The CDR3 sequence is CASTLAGGETQYF. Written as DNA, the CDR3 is TGTGCCAGCACCCTAGCGGGGGGAGAGACCCAGTACTTC.

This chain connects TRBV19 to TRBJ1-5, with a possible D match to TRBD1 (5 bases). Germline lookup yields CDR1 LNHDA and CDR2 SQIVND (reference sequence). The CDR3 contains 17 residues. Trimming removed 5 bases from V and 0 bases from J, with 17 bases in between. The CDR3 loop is CASSPLGEGFSNQPQHF. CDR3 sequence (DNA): TGTGCCAGTAGTCCTTTGGGGGAGGGTTTTAGCAATCAGCCCCAGCATTTT.

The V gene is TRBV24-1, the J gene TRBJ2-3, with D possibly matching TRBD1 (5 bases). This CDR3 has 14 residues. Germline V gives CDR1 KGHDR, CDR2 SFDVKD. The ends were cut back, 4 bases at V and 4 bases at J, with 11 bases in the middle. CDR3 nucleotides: TGTGCCACCAGTGAGTCAGGGTACCCAGATACGCAGTATTTT. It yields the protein CATSESGYPDTQYF.

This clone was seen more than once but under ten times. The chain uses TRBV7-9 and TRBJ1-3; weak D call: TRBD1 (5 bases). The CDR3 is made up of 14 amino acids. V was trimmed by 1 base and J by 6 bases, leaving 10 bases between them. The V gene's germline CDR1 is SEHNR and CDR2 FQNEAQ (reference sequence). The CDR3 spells CASSLGGTENTIYF. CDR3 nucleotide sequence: TGTGCCAGCAGCTTAGGAGGGACTGAAAACACCATATATTTT. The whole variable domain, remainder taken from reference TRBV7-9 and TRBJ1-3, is DTGVSQNPRHKITKRGQNVTFRCDPISEHNRLYWYRQTLGQGPEFLTYFQNEAQLEKSRLLSDRFSAERPKGSFSTLEIQRTEQGDSAMYLCASSLGGTENTIYFGEGSWLTVV.

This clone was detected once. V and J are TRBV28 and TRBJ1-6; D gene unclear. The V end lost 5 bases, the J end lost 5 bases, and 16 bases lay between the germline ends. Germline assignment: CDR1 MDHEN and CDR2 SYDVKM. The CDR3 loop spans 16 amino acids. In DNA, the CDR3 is TGTGCCAGCAGTGTCGACCGGAGGCCGCATAATTCACCCCTCCACTTT. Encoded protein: CASSVDRRPHNSPLHF. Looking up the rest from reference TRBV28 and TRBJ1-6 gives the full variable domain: DVKVTQSSRYLVKRTGEKVFLECVQDMDHENMFWYRQDPGLGLRLIYFSYDVKMKEKGDIPEGYSVSREKKERFSLILESASTNQTSMYLCASSVDRRPHNSPLHFGNGTRLTVT.

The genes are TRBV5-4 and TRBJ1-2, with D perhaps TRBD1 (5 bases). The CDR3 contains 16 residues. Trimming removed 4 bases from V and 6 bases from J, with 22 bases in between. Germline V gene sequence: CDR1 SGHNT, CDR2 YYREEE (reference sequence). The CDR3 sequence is CASSVPGRPTGDGYTF. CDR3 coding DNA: TGTGCCAGCAGCGTACCGGGACGACCGACGGGGGATGGCTACACCTTC.

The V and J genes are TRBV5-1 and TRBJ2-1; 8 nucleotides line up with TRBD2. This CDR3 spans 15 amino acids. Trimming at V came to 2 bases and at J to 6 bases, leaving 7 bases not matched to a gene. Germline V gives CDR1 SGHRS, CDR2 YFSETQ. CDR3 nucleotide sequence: TGCGCCAGCAGCTTACTAGCGGTCCCGCCCAATGAGCAGTTCTTC. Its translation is CASSLLAVPPNEQFF. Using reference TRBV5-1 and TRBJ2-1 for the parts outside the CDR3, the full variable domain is KAGVTQTPRYLIKTRGQQVTLSCSPISGHRSVSWYQQTPGQGLQFLFEYFSETQRNKGNFPGRFSGRQFSNSRSEMNVSTLELGDSALYLCASSLLAVPPNEQFFGPGTRLTVL.

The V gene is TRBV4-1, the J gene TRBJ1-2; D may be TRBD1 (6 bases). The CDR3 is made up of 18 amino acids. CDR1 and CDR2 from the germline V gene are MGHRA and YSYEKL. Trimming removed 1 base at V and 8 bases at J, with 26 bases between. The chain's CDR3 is CASSQGEGGEGLFGGYTF. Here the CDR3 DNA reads TGCGCCAGCAGCCAAGGGGAGGGGGGCGAGGGCCTTTTTGGGGGCTACACCTTC.

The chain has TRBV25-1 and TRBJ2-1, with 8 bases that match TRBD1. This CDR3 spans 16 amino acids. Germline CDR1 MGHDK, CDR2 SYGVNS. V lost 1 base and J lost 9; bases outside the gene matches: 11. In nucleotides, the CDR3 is TGTGCCAGCAGTGAATTAGAGGGCAGGGGGCACGCTGAGCAGTTCTTC. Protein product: CASSELEGRGHAEQFF. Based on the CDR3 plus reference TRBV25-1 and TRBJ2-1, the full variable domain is EADIYQTPRYLVIGTGKKITLECSQTMGHDKMYWYQQDPGMELHLIHYSYGVNSTEKGDLSSESTVSRIRTEHFPLTLESARPSHTSQYLCASSELEGRGHAEQFFGPGTRLTVL.

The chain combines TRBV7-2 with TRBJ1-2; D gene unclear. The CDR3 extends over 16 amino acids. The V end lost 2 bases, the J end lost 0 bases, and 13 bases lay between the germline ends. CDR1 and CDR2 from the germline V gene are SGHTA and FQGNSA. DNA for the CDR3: TGTGCCAGCAGCTTATTCGGGGAGGTTACTAACTATGGCTACACCTTC. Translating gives CASSLFGEVTNYGYTF.

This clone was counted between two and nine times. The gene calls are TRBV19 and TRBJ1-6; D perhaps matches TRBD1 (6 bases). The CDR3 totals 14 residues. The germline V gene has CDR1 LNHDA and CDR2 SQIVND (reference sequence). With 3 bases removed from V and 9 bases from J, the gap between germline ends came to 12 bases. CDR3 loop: CASSIRGVGSPLHF. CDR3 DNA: TGTGCCAGTAGTATCAGGGGAGTTGGTTCACCCCTCCACTTT.

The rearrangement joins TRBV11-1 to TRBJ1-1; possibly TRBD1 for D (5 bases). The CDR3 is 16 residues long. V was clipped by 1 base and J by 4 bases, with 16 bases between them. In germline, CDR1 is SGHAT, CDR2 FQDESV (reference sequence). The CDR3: CASSLGATGTGTEAFF. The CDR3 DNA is TGTGCCAGCAGCTTAGGAGCAACAGGAACGGGCACTGAAGCTTTCTTT.

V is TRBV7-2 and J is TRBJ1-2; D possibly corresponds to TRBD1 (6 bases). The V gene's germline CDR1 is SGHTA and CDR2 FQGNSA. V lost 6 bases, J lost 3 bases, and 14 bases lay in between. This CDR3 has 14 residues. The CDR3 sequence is CASRGLGQHYGYTF. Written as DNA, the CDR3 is TGTGCCAGCAGGGGACTTGGACAGCACTATGGCTACACCTTC.

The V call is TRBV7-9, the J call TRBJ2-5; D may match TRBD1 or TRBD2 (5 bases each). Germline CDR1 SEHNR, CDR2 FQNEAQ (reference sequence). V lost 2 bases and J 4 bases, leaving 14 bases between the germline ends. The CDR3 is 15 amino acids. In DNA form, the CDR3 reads TGTGCCAGCAGCTTAAATTCGGCGAGGGGAGAGACCCAGTACTTC. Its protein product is CASSLNSARGETQYF.

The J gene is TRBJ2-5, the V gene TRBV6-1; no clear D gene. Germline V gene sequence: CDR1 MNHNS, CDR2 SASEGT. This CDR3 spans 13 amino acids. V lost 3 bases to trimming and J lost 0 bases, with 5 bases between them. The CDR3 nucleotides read TGTGCCAGCAGTGACACTTACCAAGAGACCCAGTACTTC. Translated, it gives CASSDTYQETQYF.

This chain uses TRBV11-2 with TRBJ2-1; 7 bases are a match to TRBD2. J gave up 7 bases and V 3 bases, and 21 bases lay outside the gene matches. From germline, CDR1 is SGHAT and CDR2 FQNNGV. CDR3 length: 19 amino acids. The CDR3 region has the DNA TGTGCCAGCAGCTTCTTTCTTTCGAACTTAGCGGGTCTATGGAATGAGCAGTTCTTC. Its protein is CASSFFLSNLAGLWNEQFF.